This T cell receptor (beta chain) stems from a study of T cells of healthy individuals. This clonotype was recorded many times. Deletions cut 0 bases from V and 6 bases from J, with 16 bases between. The CDR3 length is 16 residues. CDR1 is SGDLS and CDR2 is YYNGEE in the germline V gene. TCRdb processed the 5' RACE reads anew with MiXCR; each CDR3 protein has one entry. The sample yields tens of thousands of distinct CDR3 sequences, 16% seen once. This chain joins TRBV9 and TRBJ2-1; D call uncertain. The sequence derives from a human donor in good health. The CDR3 DNA follows: TGTGCCAGCAGCGTAGAGCTAATTTCCCCTGGCAATGAGCAGTTCTTC. It codes for CASSVELISPGNEQFF. The full variable domain, its missing parts supplied by reference TRBV9 and TRBJ2-1, is DSGVTQTPKHLITATGQRVTLRCSPRSGDLSVYWYQQSLDQGLQFLIQYYNGEERAKGNILERFSAQQFPDLHSELNLSSLELGDSALYFCASSVELISPGNEQFFGPGTRLTVL.